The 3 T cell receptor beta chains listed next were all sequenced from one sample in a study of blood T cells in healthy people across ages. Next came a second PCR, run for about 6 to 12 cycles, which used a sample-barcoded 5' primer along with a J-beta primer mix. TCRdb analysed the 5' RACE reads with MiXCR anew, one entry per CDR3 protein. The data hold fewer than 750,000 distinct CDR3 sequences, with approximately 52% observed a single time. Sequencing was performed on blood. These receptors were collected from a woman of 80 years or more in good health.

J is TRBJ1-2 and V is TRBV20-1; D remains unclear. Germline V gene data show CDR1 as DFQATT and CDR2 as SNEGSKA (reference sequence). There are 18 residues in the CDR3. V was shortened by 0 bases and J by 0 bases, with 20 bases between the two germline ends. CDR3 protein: CSARDPTEARGSNYGYTF. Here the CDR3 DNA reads TGCAGTGCTAGAGATCCGACTGAAGCTCGGGGATCTAACTATGGCTACACCTTC.

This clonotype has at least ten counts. The CDR3 sequence is CASSLAETHGGEQYF. The CDR3 coding sequence is TGCGCCAGCAGCTTGGCCGAAACCCACGGAGGTGAGCAGTACTTC. The rearrangement uses TRBV5-1 and TRBJ2-7; D perhaps matches TRBD2 (5 bases). Trimming pared 0 bases from V and 7 bases from J, leaving 17 bases between. The V gene's germline CDR1 is SGHRS and CDR2 YFSETQ. This CDR3 has 15 residues.

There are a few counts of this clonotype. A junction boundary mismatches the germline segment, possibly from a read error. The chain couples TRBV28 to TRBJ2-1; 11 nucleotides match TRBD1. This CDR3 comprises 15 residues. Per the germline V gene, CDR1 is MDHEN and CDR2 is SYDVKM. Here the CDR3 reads CSSTSGGTGGNEQFF. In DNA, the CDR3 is TGTTCCAGCACTTCTGGGGGGACAGGGGGCAATGAGCAGTTCTTC.